One sample yielded the 32 T cell receptor beta chains listed below, sequenced in a study of B cell selection in AIRE deficiency. The regulatory T cell sort gate was CD4+CD25hiCD127low/negative. Profiling relied on immunoSEQ multiplex PCR, and the TCRdb table lists in-frame clones only, not all of them. The sample holds 20,000 to 30,000 clones; approximately 92% are singletons and the top ten take 1.1%. The sample consisted of CD4+CD25+ Tregs sorted from PBMCs. These receptors came from a human donor in good health.

The chain is built from TRBV29-1 and TRBJ1-2, with a weak D call TRBD1 (5 bases). The CDR3 totals 12 residues. CDR1 is SQVTM, CDR2 ANQGSEA, per germline. The V end lost 0 bases, the J end lost 8 bases, and 10 bases lay between the germline ends. The CDR3 DNA follows: TGCAGCGTTGAAGACAGGGCGCGGGGCTACACCTTC. Translating it yields CSVEDRARGYTF.

This chain uses TRBV20-1 with TRBJ2-3; D gene ambiguous. This CDR3 is 11 amino acids long. Looked up from germline, CDR1 is DFQATT and CDR2 is SNEGSKA (reference sequence). V lost 3 bases, J lost 5 bases, and 6 bases lay in between. CDR3 sequence: CSASLGDTQYF. CDR3 DNA sequence: TGCAGTGCTAGTCTTGGAGATACGCAGTATTTT.

This rearrangement joins TRBV19 to TRBJ1-2, with 9 bases aligning to TRBD1. J was trimmed by 6 bases and V by 3 bases; bases with no gene match: 8. Germline V gene data show CDR1 as LNHDA and CDR2 as SQIVND (reference sequence). The CDR3 extends over 15 amino acids. CDR3: CASSIRDRAGDGYTF. CDR3 in DNA: TGTGCCAGTAGTATTAGGGACAGGGCAGGGGATGGCTACACCTTC.

The V call is TRBV7-9, the J call TRBJ2-1; 8 nucleotides match TRBD2. Germline CDR1 is SEHNR and CDR2 is FQNEAQ (reference sequence). V shed 5 bases, J shed 3 bases, and the junction held 12 bases outside the gene matches. The CDR3 is 17 amino acids. DNA for the CDR3: TGTGCCAGCAGCCTAGGTTTGGGCGGGGGGAACTACAATGAGCAGTTCTTC. Translated, it gives CASSLGLGGGNYNEQFF.

The gene calls are TRBV29-1 and TRBJ2-7, with D perhaps assigned TRBD1 or TRBD2 (6 bases each). The CDR3 is 13 residues long. Trimming cost V 7 bases and J 3 bases, with 16 bases left between them. Germline V gives CDR1 SQVTM, CDR2 ANQGSEA. CDR3 sequence: CSAGARVGYEQYF. The CDR3 bases are TGCAGCGCGGGGGCTCGGGTGGGCTACGAGCAGTACTTC.

The rearrangement links TRBV5-1 to TRBJ2-1, with TRBD2 identical over 12 bases. The CDR3 covers 16 residues. The germline gives CDR1 SGHRS, CDR2 YFSETQ. V shed 4 bases, J shed 4 bases, and the junction held 6 bases outside the gene matches. The CDR3 nucleotides read TGCGCCAGCAGCCACTCGACTAGCGGGGGATACAATGAGCAGTTCTTC. Protein product: CASSHSTSGGYNEQFF. Supplemented by reference TRBV5-1 and TRBJ2-1, the full variable domain reads KAGVTQTPRYLIKTRGQQVTLSCSPISGHRSVSWYQQTPGQGLQFLFEYFSETQRNKGNFPGRFSGRQFSNSRSEMNVSTLELGDSALYLCASSHSTSGGYNEQFFGPGTRLTVL.

The chain recombines TRBV6-6 with TRBJ1-3; 8 bases are a match to TRBD1. Germline values: CDR1 MNHNY, CDR2 SVGAGI (reference sequence). CDR3 length: 15 residues. Unmatched junction bases numbered 4, after V lost 5 bases and J lost 1 base. CDR3 in amino acids: CASSADRGSGNTIYF. Here the CDR3 DNA reads TGTGCCAGCAGTGCTGACAGGGGATCTGGAAACACCATATATTTT.

The genes are TRBV7-9 and TRBJ1-3; 8 nucleotides line up with TRBD1. V was pared by 10 bases and J by 0 bases, with 5 bases of the junction left unmatched. In germline, CDR1 is SEHNR, CDR2 FQNEAQ (reference sequence). The CDR3 sequence is 14 residues long. The CDR3 loop reads CATRQGSSGNTIYF. The CDR3 nucleotides are TGTGCCACCCGACAGGGGAGCTCTGGAAACACCATATATTTT.

This chain links TRBV5-4 with TRBJ2-3, with 9 nucleotides matching TRBD2. With 4 bases clipped from V and 4 bases from J, the junction kept 10 bases outside the gene matches. The CDR3 sequence is 16 residues long. The germline V gene encodes CDR1 SGHNT and CDR2 YYREEE (reference sequence). The DNA for the CDR3 is TGTGCCAGCAGCCGCCGACTAGCGGACTGGGCAGATACGCAGTATTTT. Translated: CASSRRLADWADTQYF.

The gene calls are TRBV5-5 and TRBJ2-2; TRBD1 agrees at 9 bases. The CDR3 spans 17 residues. From germline, CDR1 is SGHKS and CDR2 YYEKEE (reference sequence). Trimming took 3 bases from V and 0 from J; bases not matched to a gene: 6. The CDR3 loop reads CASSSTGGKANTGELFF. The DNA for the CDR3 is TGTGCCAGCAGCTCAACAGGGGGCAAAGCGAACACCGGGGAGCTGTTTTTT. The entire variable domain, with the rest obtained from reference TRBV5-5 and TRBJ2-2, is as follows: DAGVTQSPTHLIKTRGQQVTLRCSPISGHKSVSWYQQVLGQGPQFIFQYYEKEERGRGNFPDRFSARQFPNYSSELNVNALLLGDSALYLCASSSTGGKANTGELFFGEGSRLTVL.

V and J are TRBV28 and TRBJ2-7; a possible D gene is TRBD2 (5 bases). The CDR3 extends over 14 amino acids. With 8 bases removed from V and 0 bases from J, the gap between germline ends came to 14 bases. The germline CDR1 and CDR2 sequences are MDHEN and SYDVKM. The CDR3 region is CASGERTFSYEQYF. The DNA of the CDR3 is TGTGCCAGCGGGGAACGGACTTTCTCCTACGAGCAGTACTTC. The variable domain in full, with the rest retrieved from reference TRBV28 and TRBJ2-7, is DVKVTQSSRYLVKRTGEKVFLECVQDMDHENMFWYRQDPGLGLRLIYFSYDVKMKEKGDIPEGYSVSREKKERFSLILESASTNQTSMYLCASGERTFSYEQYFGPGTRLTVT.

The V and J genes are TRBV28 and TRBJ1-2; TRBD1 might be the D (5 bases). The CDR3 sequence is 15 residues long. V was trimmed by 4 bases and J by 4 bases, leaving 16 bases between them. Germline values: CDR1 MDHEN, CDR2 SYDVKM. CDR3 coding DNA: TGTGCCAGCAGTTCGCCGGGAAGGGGCGGCTATGGCTACACCTTC. Its protein product is CASSSPGRGGYGYTF.

The gene calls are TRBV18 and TRBJ1-1; weak D call: TRBD1 (6 bases). V was pared by 3 bases and J by 0 bases, with 14 bases between. The CDR3 extends over 16 amino acids. The germline V gene encodes CDR1 KGHSH and CDR2 LQKENI. In DNA form, the CDR3 reads TGTGCCAGCTCACCTCCAGGGGCGGTGTTGAACACTGAAGCTTTCTTT. Encoded protein: CASSPPGAVLNTEAFF. The full variable domain, with the rest looked up from reference TRBV18 and TRBJ1-1, is NAGVMQNPRHLVRRRGQEARLRCSPMKGHSHVYWYRQLPEEGLKFMVYLQKENIIDESGMPKERFSAEFPKEGPSILRIQQVVRGDSAAYFCASSPPGAVLNTEAFFGQGTRLTVV.

This rearrangement joins TRBV28 to TRBJ2-1; a weak D match, TRBD2 (5 bases). Germline values: CDR1 MDHEN, CDR2 SYDVKM. Between the trimmed V and J ends, which lost 8 bases and 4 bases, there was a span of 15 bases. The CDR3 covers 14 residues. This chain's CDR3 is CASQKGGLYNEQFF. In DNA form, the CDR3 reads TGTGCCAGCCAAAAGGGCGGGCTTTACAATGAGCAGTTCTTC. The full variable domain, its missing parts supplied by reference TRBV28 and TRBJ2-1, is DVKVTQSSRYLVKRTGEKVFLECVQDMDHENMFWYRQDPGLGLRLIYFSYDVKMKEKGDIPEGYSVSREKKERFSLILESASTNQTSMYLCASQKGGLYNEQFFGPGTRLTVL.

This chain uses TRBV6-6 with TRBJ2-3; D gene uncertain. Germline CDR1 MNHNY, CDR2 SVGAGI (reference sequence). The CDR3 consists of 12 residues. V was shortened by 5 bases and J by 7 bases, with 10 bases between the two germline ends. This CDR3 is CASSPGPNTQYF. Here the CDR3 DNA reads TGTGCCAGCAGTCCCGGACCTAATACGCAGTATTTT.

This chain uses TRBV15 with TRBJ1-1; D is ambiguous. The CDR3 has 13 residues. CDR1 and CDR2 from the germline V gene are LNHNV and YYDKDF (reference sequence). V gave up 5 bases and J gave up 0 bases, with 7 bases separating them. The CDR3 loop is CATSPDVNTEAFF. DNA for the CDR3: TGTGCCACCAGCCCAGATGTGAACACTGAAGCTTTCTTT.

V is TRBV7-2 and J is TRBJ1-2; D is ambiguous. Germline V gene lookup returns CDR1 SGHTA and CDR2 FQGNSA. V lost 0 bases to trimming and J lost 7 bases, with 9 bases between them. The CDR3 contains 13 residues. DNA for the CDR3: TGTGCCAGCAGCTTAGCGAGGGATAGTGGCTACACCTTC. This sequence encodes CASSLARDSGYTF.

The chain uses TRBV18 and TRBJ1-1; 7 positions match TRBD1. There are 14 residues in the CDR3. Germline CDR1 and CDR2: KGHSH and LQKENI. With 3 bases clipped from V and 4 bases from J, the junction kept 5 bases outside the gene matches. The DNA for the CDR3 is TGTGCCAGCTCACCGAAGGGGGCGGTCACTGAAGCTTTCTTT. Translation gives CASSPKGAVTEAFF.

The sample holds one count of this clone. V usage is TRBV6-1 and J usage is TRBJ1-5; D is unresolved. Germline CDR1 reads MNHNS; CDR2 reads SASEGT. The CDR3 totals 13 residues. The ends were cut back, 4 bases at V and 4 bases at J, with 8 bases in the middle. The chain's CDR3 is CASSAAFNQPQHF. As DNA, the CDR3 is TGTGCCAGCAGTGCCGCATTTAATCAGCCCCAGCATTTT.

CDR3 amino acids: CASSFDRFNYEQYF. The CDR3 bases are TGCGCCAGCAGCTTTGACAGGTTCAACTACGAGCAGTACTTC. The chain carries TRBV4-3 and TRBJ2-7, with D possibly matching TRBD1 (6 bases). V dropped 5 bases and J dropped 3 bases, with 14 bases sitting between them. The CDR3 is 14 residues long. The V gene's germline CDR1 is LGHNA and CDR2 YSLEER.

The genes are TRBV10-1 and TRBJ1-5; the D gene is possibly TRBD1 (5 bases). Germline V gene data show CDR1 as WNHNN and CDR2 as SYGVQD (reference sequence). With 4 bases removed from V and 8 bases from J, the gap between germline ends came to 12 bases. The CDR3 runs 13 residues. The CDR3 nucleotides are TGCGCCAGCAGTGCCGCCTGGGGGGAGCCCCAGCATTTT. Its translation: CASSAAWGEPQHF.

In DNA, the CDR3 is TGTGCCAGCAGCATCCGGTGGACTAGCGGGGGTTTCATGGACGATGAGCAGTTCTTC. Translating it yields CASSIRWTSGGFMDDEQFF. This chain joins TRBV7-9 and TRBJ2-1, with 13 bases that match TRBD2. The CDR3 totals 19 residues. Germline-derived CDR1 and CDR2 are SEHNR and FQNEAQ (reference sequence). V lost 5 bases, J lost 8 bases, and 18 bases stayed unmatched.

This clone appeared once. The J gene is TRBJ2-5, the V gene TRBV6-6; no definite D call. The CDR3 consists of 13 residues. Germline V lookup: CDR1 MNHNY, CDR2 SVGAGI (reference sequence). Deletions cut 10 bases from V and 1 base from J, with 13 bases between. CDR3 in DNA: TGTGCCATAACAGCCTCCCCCCAAGAGACCCAGTACTTC. Protein: CAITASPQETQYF.

The rearrangement joins TRBV10-3 to TRBJ2-3, with D possibly being TRBD1 (6 bases). This CDR3 region has 15 residues. CDR1 is ENHRY, CDR2 SYGVKD, per germline. V was clipped by 2 bases and J by 0 bases, with 9 bases between them. Here the CDR3 reads CAISEDRSSTDTQYF. Here the CDR3 DNA reads TGTGCCATCAGTGAGGACAGGAGTAGCACAGATACGCAGTATTTT.

The genes are TRBV20-1 and TRBJ2-1; 7 bases agree with TRBD1. The ends lost 5 bases at V and 6 bases at J; junction bases unmatched: 1. Germline V gives CDR1 DFQATT, CDR2 SNEGSKA (reference sequence). CDR3 length equals 11 residues. The CDR3 DNA reads TGCAGTGCTGAGGGGGCCAATGAGCAGTTCTTC. This translates into CSAEGANEQFF.

The genes are TRBV4-2 and TRBJ1-4; D is perhaps TRBD1 (6 bases). Germline V gives CDR1 LGHNA, CDR2 YNFKEQ. V dropped 1 base and J dropped 0 bases, with 18 bases sitting between them. The CDR3 sequence is 19 residues long. The CDR3 loop is CASSQGDRRRWSTNEKLFF. CDR3 sequence (DNA): TGTGCCAGCAGCCAAGGAGACAGGAGGAGGTGGTCAACTAATGAAAAACTGTTTTTT.

J is TRBJ2-1 and V is TRBV7-2, with a weak D call TRBD2 (7 bases). This CDR3 comprises 15 residues. Germline V CDR1 and CDR2: SGHTA, FQGNSA. V lost 1 base to trimming and J lost 8 bases, with 15 bases between them. CDR3 amino acids: CASSLGWGGPDEQFF. For the CDR3, the DNA is TGTGCCAGCAGCTTAGGGTGGGGGGGCCCCGATGAGCAGTTCTTC. Based on the CDR3 plus reference TRBV7-2 and TRBJ2-1, the full variable domain is GAGVSQSPSNKVTEKGKDVELRCDPISGHTALYWYRQSLGQGLEFLIYFQGNSAPDKSGLPSDRFSAERTGGSVSTLTIQRTQQEDSAVYLCASSLGWGGPDEQFFGPGTRLTVL.

This clone was counted a few times. This rearrangement joins TRBV5-1 to TRBJ2-3; no definite D call. V lost 0 bases to trimming and J lost 6 bases, with 8 bases between them. CDR1 and CDR2 (germline): SGHRS, YFSETQ. There are 13 residues in the CDR3. The CDR3 region is CASSLAQEDTQYF. The CDR3 region has the DNA TGCGCCAGCAGCTTGGCCCAGGAGGATACGCAGTATTTT.

The rearrangement uses TRBV5-5 and TRBJ2-7; D gene unclear. From germline, CDR1 is SGHKS and CDR2 YYEKEE (reference sequence). This CDR3 is built from 11 residues. Trimming pared 3 bases from V and 7 bases from J, leaving 8 bases between. CDR3 in amino acids: CASSSAGEQYF. Here the CDR3 DNA reads TGTGCCAGCAGCTCCGCCGGGGAGCAGTACTTC.

The chain joins TRBV18 to TRBJ2-5; perhaps D is TRBD1 or TRBD2 (5 bases each). Deletions cut 6 bases from V and 5 bases from J, with 10 bases between. There are 12 residues in the CDR3. The germline V gene has CDR1 KGHSH and CDR2 LQKENI. The CDR3 sequence is CASSGGRETQYF. The DNA of the CDR3 is TGTGCCAGCTCTGGGGGTCGGGAGACCCAGTACTTC.

The chain joins TRBV6-1 to TRBJ2-5; maybe TRBD2 (7 bases). V was shortened by 0 bases and J by 1 base, with 15 bases between the two germline ends. CDR3 length: 17 amino acids. Germline V gives CDR1 MNHNS, CDR2 SASEGT. The CDR3: CASSEALGGGSQETQYF. In nucleotides, the CDR3 is TGTGCCAGCAGTGAAGCGCTGGGCGGGGGCTCCCAAGAGACCCAGTACTTC.

The chain employs TRBV12-2 and TRBJ2-7; the DNA was not used to check the table's D call, TRBD2. TRBV12-2 is an annotated pseudogene. This CDR3 has 14 residues. CDR3 nucleotide sequence: TGTGCAAGTCGCCGGGATACTAAAGGGTACGAGCAGTACTTC. Its protein is CASRRDTKGYEQYF.